The 20 T cell receptor beta chains below come from one sample, sequenced in a study of PD-L1 blockade in urothelial cancer. Produced via immunoSEQ multiplex PCR; TCRdb's table is partial and in-frame only. The data hold 24,000 or so clones, with roughly nine tenths observed a single time. The sample consisted of PBMCs, taken around atezolizumab (anti-PD-L1) treatment. These receptors were collected from a man aged 45-60 years with urothelial cancer.

The chain has TRBV5-4 and TRBJ1-1, with D perhaps TRBD1 (6 bases). The germline V and J ends were trimmed by 4 bases and 3 bases, with 13 bases remaining between them. Germline assignment: CDR1 SGHNT and CDR2 YYREEE (reference sequence). The CDR3 covers 14 residues. CDR3: CASSLGHGDTEAFF. In DNA form, the CDR3 reads TGTGCCAGCAGCCTGGGACACGGGGACACTGAAGCTTTCTTT.

J is TRBJ1-2 and V is TRBV25-1, with 7 bases lining up with TRBD1. CDR3 size: 12 residues. The V gene's germline CDR1 is MGHDK and CDR2 SYGVNS. With V trimmed by 6 bases and J by 8 bases, 6 bases remained unmatched. Here the CDR3 reads CASRGTEGGYTF. CDR3 bases: TGTGCCAGCAGGGGGACAGAAGGGGGCTACACCTTC.

V is TRBV30 and J is TRBJ2-6, with a tentative D call TRBD1 (5 bases). V was pared by 6 bases and J by 0 bases, with 9 bases between. Germline V CDR1 and CDR2: GTSNPN, SVGIG (reference sequence). The CDR3 has 14 residues. The CDR3 sequence is CACPQDSGANVLTF. The CDR3, as DNA: TGTGCCTGTCCACAGGACTCTGGGGCCAACGTCCTGACTTTC.

The chain employs TRBV6-5 and TRBJ2-4, with 9 bases aligning to TRBD1. Looked up from germline, CDR1 is MNHEY and CDR2 is SVGAGI. CDR3 size: 15 residues. J gave up 3 bases and V 6 bases, and 6 bases lay outside the gene matches. CDR3: CASRPGTGFKNIQYF. CDR3 sequence (DNA): TGTGCCAGCAGACCAGGGACAGGGTTCAAAAACATTCAGTACTTC.

The gene calls are TRBV14 and TRBJ1-1; D is perhaps TRBD1 (6 bases). The CDR3 extends over 15 amino acids. Germline V gene data show CDR1 as SGHDN and CDR2 as FVKESK. Trimming took 1 base from V and 1 from J, leaving 10 bases between them. The CDR3 sequence: CASSQVRTENTEAFF. The CDR3 DNA reads as TGTGCCAGCAGCCAAGTTCGGACAGAGAACACTGAAGCTTTCTTT.

This clone appeared a single time. The chain uses TRBV7-9 and TRBJ2-5; possibly TRBD2 for D (5 bases). CDR3 length equals 17 residues. Trimming shortened V by 1 base and J by 5 bases, and 20 bases separated the two germline ends. CDR1 and CDR2 from the germline V gene are SEHNR and FQNEAQ (reference sequence). For the CDR3, the DNA is TGTGCCAGCAGCTTAGGGGTCCAGGCTAGTAGGGAGGAGACCCAGTACTTC. Amino acids: CASSLGVQASREETQYF.

This chain uses TRBV7-6 with TRBJ2-1; the D is unclear. Trimming shortened V by 2 bases and J by 3 bases, and 14 bases separated the two germline ends. Germline V CDR1 and CDR2: SGHVS, FNYEAQ. The CDR3 is 16 amino acids. This CDR3 reads CASSLYIAPLYNEQFF. The CDR3 bases are TGTGCCAGCAGCTTATATATAGCCCCGCTCTACAATGAGCAGTTCTTC.

The chain recombines TRBV27 with TRBJ1-5, with TRBD1 identical over 8 bases. Germline CDR1 and CDR2: MNHEY and SMNVEV (reference sequence). This CDR3 spans 14 amino acids. J lost 6 bases, V lost 3 bases, and 4 bases had no gene match. CDR3 sequence (DNA): TGTGCCAGCAGTTTCAGGGGGCTAAGTCAGCCCCAGCATTTT. Residues: CASSFRGLSQPQHF.

This clone was found once. CDR3 sequence (DNA): TGCGCCAGCAGCCCTGGACTGGGCGAGCAGACGCAGTATTTT. Translated, it gives CASSPGLGEQTQYF. The gene calls are TRBV4-3 and TRBJ2-3; a possible D gene is TRBD2 (5 bases). The CDR3 is 14 amino acids. Germline V gene sequence: CDR1 LGHNA, CDR2 YSLEER. V was trimmed by 4 bases and J by 9 bases, leaving 17 bases between them.

V and J are TRBV11-2 and TRBJ2-1, with D perhaps matching TRBD2 (5 bases). Germline CDR1 is SGHAT and CDR2 is FQNNGV. V lost 4 bases and J lost 5, with 15 bases in between. This CDR3 contains 15 residues. The CDR3 DNA reads TGTGCCAGCAGCTCTCTACCTGACTACCACAATGAGCAGTTCTTC. Its protein product is CASSSLPDYHNEQFF.

This clone appeared a few times. The CDR3 protein is CAWSSGLVKIYEQYF. CDR3 DNA sequence: TGTGCCTGGAGTTCGGGACTAGTCAAGATCTACGAGCAGTACTTC. The chain uses TRBV30 and TRBJ2-7; TRBD2 aligns across 8 bases. The CDR3 consists of 15 residues. The ends lost 2 bases at V and 3 bases at J; junction bases unmatched: 9. Germline V gene data show CDR1 as GTSNPN and CDR2 as SVGIG (reference sequence).

J is TRBJ2-1 and V is TRBV21-1; the listed D gene, TRBD1, was not tested against the DNA. TRBV21-1 counts as a pseudogene. The CDR3 runs to 17 residues. CDR3 in DNA: TGTGCCAGCAGCAAACTACAGGGGGCGCGTTCCTACAATGAGCAGTTCTTC. Translation gives CASSKLQGARSYNEQFF.

The CDR3 here is CASSSLSLLQGAEGGKETQYF. DNA of the CDR3: TGTGCCAGCAGTTCCCTGTCTCTCCTACAGGGGGCGGAGGGGGGAAAAGAGACCCAGTACTTC. The chain carries TRBV27 and TRBJ2-5, with 9 bases aligning to TRBD1. J gave up 3 bases and V 4 bases, and 24 bases lay outside the gene matches. The CDR3 length is 21 residues. Germline-derived CDR1 and CDR2 are MNHEY and SMNVEV (reference sequence).

The chain combines TRBV5-4 with TRBJ2-5; perhaps TRBD2 as D (5 bases). Germline V gives CDR1 SGHNT, CDR2 YYREEE (reference sequence). Trimming cost V 0 bases and J 2 bases, with 26 bases left between them. CDR3 length: 20 amino acids. In nucleotides, the CDR3 is TGTGCCAGCAGCTTGGGAAGTCTTGGGAGCTACGTAGAACAGCAAGAGACCCAGTACTTC. This translates into CASSLGSLGSYVEQQETQYF.

This chain links TRBV7-2 with TRBJ2-3; D is undetermined. The CDR3 spans 14 residues. In germline, CDR1 is SGHTA, CDR2 FQGNSA. Trimming cost V 6 bases and J 6 bases, with 16 bases left between them. Written as DNA, the CDR3 is TGTGCCAGCAGTCATTTAGTCTCTCGGGATACGCAGTATTTT. Encoded protein: CASSHLVSRDTQYF.

The rearrangement uses TRBV5-4 and TRBJ2-7; 10 bases match TRBD1. V shed 3 bases and J 1 base; nucleotides not matched to a gene: 7. Germline CDR1 SGHNT, CDR2 YYREEE (reference sequence). This CDR3 has 16 amino acids. The CDR3 sequence is CASSSATGGLSYEQYF. DNA for the CDR3: TGTGCCAGCAGCTCGGCGACAGGGGGCTTGTCCTACGAGCAGTACTTC.

The rearrangement links TRBV6-5 to TRBJ2-1; the D is unclear. The ends were cut back, 5 bases at V and 0 bases at J, with 8 bases in the middle. Per the germline V gene, CDR1 is MNHEY and CDR2 is SVGAGI. This CDR3 has 14 amino acids. CDR3 in DNA: TGTGCCAGCAGTACGAAGAGCTCCTACAATGAGCAGTTCTTC. It encodes CASSTKSSYNEQFF.

This chain connects TRBV9 to TRBJ1-2; maybe TRBD1 (6 bases). V lost 4 bases and J lost 8, with 9 bases in between. CDR3 length equals 11 residues. Germline values: CDR1 SGDLS, CDR2 YYNGEE. The CDR3: CASSLGAGYTF. DNA for the CDR3: TGTGCCAGCAGCCTGGGGGCCGGCTACACCTTC.

The CDR3 DNA reads TGTGCCAGCAGCTTAGGGGACACTTACACAGATACGCAGTATTTT. Its protein product is CASSLGDTYTDTQYF. This chain joins TRBV7-9 and TRBJ2-3, with D possibly TRBD1 on 6 matching bases. The CDR3 runs to 15 residues. CDR1 and CDR2 (germline): SEHNR, FQNEAQ (reference sequence). Deletions cut 1 base from V and 2 bases from J, with 10 bases between.

CDR3 sequence (DNA): TGTGCCAGCAGCCAAGATGCTAGCGGGGGGGCCGCCGAGCAGTACTTC. Translating gives CASSQDASGGAAEQYF. V and J are TRBV4-2 and TRBJ2-7; 12 positions agree with TRBD2. Germline assignment: CDR1 LGHNA and CDR2 YNFKEQ. V gave up 0 bases and J gave up 6 bases; unmatched junction bases: 6. The CDR3 sequence is 16 residues long.